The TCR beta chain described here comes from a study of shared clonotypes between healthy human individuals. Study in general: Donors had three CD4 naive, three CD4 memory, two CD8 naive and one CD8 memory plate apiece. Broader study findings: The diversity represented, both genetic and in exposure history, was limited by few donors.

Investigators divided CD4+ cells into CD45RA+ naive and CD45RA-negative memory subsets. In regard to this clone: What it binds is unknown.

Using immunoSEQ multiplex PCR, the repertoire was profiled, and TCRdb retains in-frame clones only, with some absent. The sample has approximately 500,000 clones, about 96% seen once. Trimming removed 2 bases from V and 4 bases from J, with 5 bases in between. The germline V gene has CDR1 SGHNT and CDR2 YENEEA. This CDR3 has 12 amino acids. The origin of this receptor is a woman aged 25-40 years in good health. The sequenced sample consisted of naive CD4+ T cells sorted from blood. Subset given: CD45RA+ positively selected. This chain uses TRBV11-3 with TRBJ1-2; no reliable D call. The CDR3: CASSLLGYGYTF. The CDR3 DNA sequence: TGTGCCAGCAGCTTATTGGGCTATGGCTACACCTTC.